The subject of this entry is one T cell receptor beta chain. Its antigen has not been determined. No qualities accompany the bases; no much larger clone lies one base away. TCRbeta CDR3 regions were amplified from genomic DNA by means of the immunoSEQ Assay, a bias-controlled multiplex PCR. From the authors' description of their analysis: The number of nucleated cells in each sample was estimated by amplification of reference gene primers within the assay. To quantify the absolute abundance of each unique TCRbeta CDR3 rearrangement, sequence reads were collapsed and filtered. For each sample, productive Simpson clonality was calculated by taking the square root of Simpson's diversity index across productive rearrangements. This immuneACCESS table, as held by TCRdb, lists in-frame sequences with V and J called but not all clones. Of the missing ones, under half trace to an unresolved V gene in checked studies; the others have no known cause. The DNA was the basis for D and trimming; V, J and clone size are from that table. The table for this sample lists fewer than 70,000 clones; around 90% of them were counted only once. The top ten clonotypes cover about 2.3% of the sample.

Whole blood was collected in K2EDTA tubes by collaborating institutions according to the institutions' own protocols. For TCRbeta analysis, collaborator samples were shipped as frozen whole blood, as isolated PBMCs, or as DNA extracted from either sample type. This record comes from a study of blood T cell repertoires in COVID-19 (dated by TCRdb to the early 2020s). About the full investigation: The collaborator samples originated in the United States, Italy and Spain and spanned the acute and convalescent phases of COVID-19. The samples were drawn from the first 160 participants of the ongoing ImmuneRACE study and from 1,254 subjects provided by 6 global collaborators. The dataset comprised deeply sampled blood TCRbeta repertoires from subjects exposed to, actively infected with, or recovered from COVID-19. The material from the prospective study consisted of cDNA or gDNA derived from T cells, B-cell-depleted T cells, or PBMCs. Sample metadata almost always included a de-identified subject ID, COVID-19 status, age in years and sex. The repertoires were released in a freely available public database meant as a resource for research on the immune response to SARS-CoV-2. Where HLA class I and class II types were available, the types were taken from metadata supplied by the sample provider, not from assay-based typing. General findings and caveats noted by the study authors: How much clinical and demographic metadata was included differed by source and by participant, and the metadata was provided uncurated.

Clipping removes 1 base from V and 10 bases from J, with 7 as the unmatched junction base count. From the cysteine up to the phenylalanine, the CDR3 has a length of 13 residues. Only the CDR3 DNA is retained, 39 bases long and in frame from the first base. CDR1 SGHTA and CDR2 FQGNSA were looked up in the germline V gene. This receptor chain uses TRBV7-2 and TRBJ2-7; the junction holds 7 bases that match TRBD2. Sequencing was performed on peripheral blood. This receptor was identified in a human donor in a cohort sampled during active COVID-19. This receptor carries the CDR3 CASSLGDYRTQYF. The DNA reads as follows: TGTGCCAGCAGCTTAGGGGACTACAGGACACAGTACTTC.